This is a list of T cell receptor beta chains from one sample in a study of blood T cell repertoires in COVID-19. The protocol was immunoSEQ multiplex PCR, while the TCRdb copy is restricted to in-frame clones and leaves out a portion. The sample contains some 75,000 clones, under 80% of which appear only once. Sequencing was performed on peripheral blood. These TCRs come from a woman of 80 years or more with active or convalescent COVID-19. Each CDR3 is given with its conserved first and last residue. The D gene is left open where the match is weak. Size is stated for part of the rows, as once, few or many counts, or as a class when the clone is expanded.

D gene,CDR3 length,clone size,V gene,J gene,CDR3 protein,CDR3 DNA
NA,16,NA,TRBV21-1,TRBJ1-6,CASSKRGYSYNSPLHF,TGTGCCAGCAGCAAAAGGGGGTACTCCTATAATTCACCCCTCCACTTT
TRBD2,15,NA,TRBV6-2/TRBV6-3,TRBJ2-7,CASSPIGGASTEQYF,TGTGCCAGCAGTCCGATCGGGGGGGCCTCTACGGAGCAGTACTTC
NA,14,NA,TRBV7-8,TRBJ1-2,CASSLGPESYGYTF,TGTGCCAGCAGCTTAGGTCCTGAGAGCTATGGCTACACCTTC
TRBD2,12,once,TRBV29-1,TRBJ2-5,CSVSGGGETQYF,TGCAGCGTTAGCGGGGGCGGCGAGACCCAGTACTTC
NA,13,NA,TRBV4-1,TRBJ2-1,CASSRTSYNEQFF,TGCGCCAGCAGTCGAACATCCTACAATGAGCAGTTCTTC
TRBD2,17,NA,TRBV6-6,TRBJ2-1,CASSPLAAGGSYNEQFF,TGTGCCAGCAGTCCCCTCGCAGCGGGGGGCAGCTACAATGAGCAGTTCTTC
TRBD1,15,NA,TRBV3-1/TRBV3-2,TRBJ1-2,CASTPDPRQGCGYTF,TGTGCCAGCACCCCCGACCCTCGACAGGGGTGTGGCTACACCTTC
TRBD1,14,NA,TRBV27,TRBJ2-7,CASSTTGIYYEQYF,TGTGCCAGCAGCACGACAGGGATCTACTACGAGCAGTACTTC
TRBD2,16,NA,TRBV7-2,TRBJ2-1,CASSLGPAGVGNEQFF,TGTGCCAGCAGCTTAGGGCCCGCGGGGGTTGGGAATGAGCAGTTCTTC
TRBD1,14,NA,TRBV24-1,TRBJ2-1,CATSDSPGTGEQFF,TGTGCCACCAGTGACAGTCCCGGGACAGGGGAGCAGTTCTTC
TRBD1,13,NA,TRBV12-3/TRBV12-4,TRBJ1-5,CASSLGQGGPQHF,TGTGCCAGCAGTTTAGGACAGGGAGGTCCCCAGCATTTT
TRBD1,15,few,TRBV18,TRBJ2-5,CASSIRDRGQETQYF,TGTGCCAGCTCAATACGGGACAGGGGGCAAGAGACCCAGTACTTC
TRBD2,16,once,TRBV5-4,TRBJ2-1,CASSFLRGGSYNEQFF,TGTGCCAGCAGCTTCTTACGGGGGGGTTCCTACAATGAGCAGTTCTTC
TRBD2,15,NA,TRBV27,TRBJ2-4,CASRETSGGKNIQYF,TGTGCCAGCAGGGAGACTAGCGGGGGTAAAAACATTCAGTACTTC
NA,15,NA,TRBV6-5,TRBJ1-5,CASKYFSGGNQPQHF,TGTGCCAGCAAGTACTTTTCAGGTGGCAATCAGCCCCAGCATTTT
TRBD1,15,NA,TRBV18,TRBJ1-2,CASSRDRVGNYGYTF,TGTGCCAGCTCACGAGACAGGGTGGGGAACTATGGCTACACCTTC
TRBD2,17,NA,TRBV3-1/TRBV3-2,TRBJ2-5,CASSPWTSGGLGETQYF,TGTGCCAGCAGCCCATGGACTAGCGGGGGCCTGGGGGAGACCCAGTACTTC
TRBD1,16,NA,TRBV6-1,TRBJ1-4,CASSEEWETGAEKLFF,TGTGCCAGCAGTGAAGAATGGGAGACAGGGGCTGAAAAACTGTTTTTT
NA,14,once,TRBV7-2,TRBJ1-1,CASSLAGRGTEAFF,TGTGCCAGCAGCTTAGCTGGCAGGGGCACTGAAGCTTTCTTT
TRBD1,17,NA,TRBV6-2/TRBV6-3,TRBJ2-7,CASSYLTGTGDPNEQYF,TGTGCCAGCAGTTACCTTACCGGGACAGGGGATCCCAACGAGCAGTACTTC
TRBD1,15,NA,TRBV7-2,TRBJ1-2,CASSLLTGGAGGYTF,TGTGCCAGCAGCTTATTAACAGGGGGCGCGGGTGGCTACACCTTC
TRBD1,15,NA,TRBV27,TRBJ2-3,CASSLSRQGADTQYF,TGTGCCAGCAGTTTATCCCGACAGGGGGCAGATACGCAGTATTTT
TRBD1,14,NA,TRBV5-4,TRBJ1-2,CASSLTNRGYGYTF,TGTGCCAGCAGCTTGACTAACAGGGGCTATGGCTACACCTTC
NA,14,NA,TRBV19,TRBJ2-7,CASSIGLGAYEQYF,TGTGCCAGTAGTATAGGGCTAGGGGCCTACGAGCAGTACTTC
TRBD2,15,NA,TRBV6-1,TRBJ2-2,CASSGGGFNTGELFF,TGTGCCAGCAGTGGGGGGGGATTCAACACCGGGGAGCTGTTTTTT
NA,15,NA,TRBV6-5,TRBJ2-3,CASRSTPSGGDTQYF,TGTGCCAGCAGATCGACTCCCTCGGGCGGGGATACGCAGTATTTT
TRBD1,17,NA,TRBV7-9,TRBJ2-1,CASTEALLGQGAYEQFF,TGTGCCAGCACCGAAGCCTTACTGGGACAGGGGGCGTATGAGCAGTTCTTC
TRBD1,13,NA,TRBV5-4,TRBJ2-7,CASSSTGTGEQYF,TGTGCCAGCAGCTCAACCGGGACAGGGGAGCAGTACTTC
TRBD1,14,few,TRBV30,TRBJ1-1,CASDRTGGNTEAFF,TGTGCCTCGGACCGGACAGGGGGGAACACTGAAGCTTTCTTT
TRBD1,13,NA,TRBV7-2,TRBJ2-5,CASSQGDEGTQYF,TGTGCCAGCAGTCAGGGGGACGAGGGGACCCAGTACTTC
NA,16,NA,TRBV11-2,TRBJ2-5,CASSLFPRDTEETQYF,TGTGCCAGCAGCTTATTCCCCCGGGACACCGAAGAGACCCAGTACTTC
NA,15,NA,TRBV15,TRBJ1-3,CATSRDRGSGNTIYF,TGTGCCACCAGCAGAGATAGGGGCTCTGGAAACACCATATATTTT
TRBD1,12,NA,TRBV19,TRBJ1-6,CASSDRASPLHF,TGTGCCAGTAGTGACAGGGCTTCACCCCTCCACTTT
TRBD1,19,NA,TRBV6-1,TRBJ2-5,CASSEEGVGTGDGQETQYF,TGTGCCAGCAGTGAAGAAGGTGTGGGCACAGGGGATGGTCAAGAGACCCAGTACTTC
NA,14,few,TRBV11-2,TRBJ1-4,CASTPSGGIEKLFF,TGTGCCAGCACCCCTTCTGGGGGCATTGAAAAACTGTTTTTT
NA,14,NA,TRBV18,TRBJ1-5,CASSSTEGNSPQHF,TGTGCCAGCTCATCCACAGAGGGTAACTCGCCCCAGCATTTT
NA,17,once,TRBV7-8,TRBJ1-5,CASSEKRTGLISQPQHF,TGTGCCAGCAGCGAGAAGAGAACAGGGTTGATCTCTCAGCCCCAGCATTTT
NA,13,NA,TRBV5-6,TRBJ1-2,CASSFDSTYGYTF,TGTGCCAGCAGCTTTGACAGTACCTATGGCTACACCTTC
TRBD1,12,NA,TRBV6-6,TRBJ1-5,CAGGTGGQPQHF,TGTGCCGGGGGGACAGGGGGTCAGCCCCAGCATTTT
NA,14,NA,TRBV7-9,TRBJ1-4,CASSRDRPGEKLFF,TGTGCCAGCAGCCGTGACAGGCCGGGGGAAAAACTGTTTTTT
TRBD1,15,NA,TRBV5-1,TRBJ1-1,CASSLGQGRKTEAFF,TGCGCCAGCAGCTTGGGACAGGGAAGGAAGACTGAAGCTTTCTTT
TRBD1,15,NA,TRBV2,TRBJ1-5,CASSVGQGDNQPQHF,TGTGCCAGCAGTGTGGGACAGGGGGACAATCAGCCCCAGCATTTT